This T cell receptor (beta chain) emerged from a study of patients and donors after allogeneic stem cell transplantation. Deletions cut 5 bases from V and 9 bases from J, with 14 bases between. The CDR3 is 14 amino acids. MiXCR, applied by TCRdb to the RT-PCR reads, yields one record per CDR3 protein. The sample holds 150,000 to 200,000 distinct CDR3 sequences, about 30% seen once. The receptor was isolated from a human donor who was either an allogeneic HSCT recipient or a stem cell or donor lymphocyte infusion donor (not recorded which). It is not recorded whose cells these are; they may come from a transplant donor. The sample taken for sequencing was blood, either unsorted or a sorted T cell fraction (not recorded which). The chain combines TRBV12-3 or TRBV12-4 with TRBJ1-6; weak D call: TRBD1 (5 bases). This CDR3 is CASSPREGISPLHF. The DNA for the CDR3 is TGTGCCAGCAGTCCCAGGGAAGGAATTTCACCCCTCCACTTT.